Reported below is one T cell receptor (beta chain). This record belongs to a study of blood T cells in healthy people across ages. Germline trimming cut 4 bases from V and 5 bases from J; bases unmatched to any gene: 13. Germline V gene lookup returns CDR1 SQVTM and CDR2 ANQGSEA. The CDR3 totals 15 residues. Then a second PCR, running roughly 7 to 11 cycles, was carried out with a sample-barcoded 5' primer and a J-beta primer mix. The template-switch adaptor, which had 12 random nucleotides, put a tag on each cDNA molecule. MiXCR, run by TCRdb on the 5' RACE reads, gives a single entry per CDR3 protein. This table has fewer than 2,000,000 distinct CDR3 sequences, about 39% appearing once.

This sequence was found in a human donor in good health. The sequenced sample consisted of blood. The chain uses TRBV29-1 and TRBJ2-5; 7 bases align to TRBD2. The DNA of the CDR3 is TGCAGCGTTGCCACTAGCGCCCTTACGGGGGAGACCCAGTACTTC. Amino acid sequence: CSVATSALTGETQYF.